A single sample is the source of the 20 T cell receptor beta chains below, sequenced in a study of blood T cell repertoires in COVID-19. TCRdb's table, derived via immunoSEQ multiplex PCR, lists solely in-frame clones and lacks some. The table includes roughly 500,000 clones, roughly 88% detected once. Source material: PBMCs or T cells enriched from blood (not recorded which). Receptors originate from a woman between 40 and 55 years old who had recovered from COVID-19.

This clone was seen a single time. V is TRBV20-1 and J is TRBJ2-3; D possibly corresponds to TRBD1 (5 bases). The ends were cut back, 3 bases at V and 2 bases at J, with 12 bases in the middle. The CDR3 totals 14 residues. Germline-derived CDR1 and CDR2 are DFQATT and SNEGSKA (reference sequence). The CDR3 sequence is CSASWQGLTDTQYF. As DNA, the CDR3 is TGCAGTGCTAGTTGGCAGGGCCTCACAGATACGCAGTATTTT.

CDR3 in DNA: TGTGCCAGCTCACCCCCGGGAGGAACCTACACAGATACGCAGTATTTT. It specifies CASSPPGGTYTDTQYF. The genes are TRBV18 and TRBJ2-3; TRBD2 aligns across 7 bases. Germline trimming cut 3 bases from V and 2 bases from J; bases unmatched to any gene: 8. This CDR3 spans 16 amino acids. Germline V lookup: CDR1 KGHSH, CDR2 LQKENI.

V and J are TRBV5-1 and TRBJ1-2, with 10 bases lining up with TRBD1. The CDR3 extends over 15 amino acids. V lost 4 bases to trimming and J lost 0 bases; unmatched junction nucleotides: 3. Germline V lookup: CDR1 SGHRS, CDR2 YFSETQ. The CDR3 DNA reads TGCGCCAGCAGCCTGACAGGGGGCCCTAACTATGGCTACACCTTC. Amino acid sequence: CASSLTGGPNYGYTF.

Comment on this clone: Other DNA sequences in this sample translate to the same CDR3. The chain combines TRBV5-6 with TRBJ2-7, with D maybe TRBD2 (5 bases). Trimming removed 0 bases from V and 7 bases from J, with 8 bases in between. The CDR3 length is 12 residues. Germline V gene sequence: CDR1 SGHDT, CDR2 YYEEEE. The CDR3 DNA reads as TGTGCCAGCAGCTTGGCCAGCGGAGAGCAGTACTTC. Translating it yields CASSLASGEQYF.

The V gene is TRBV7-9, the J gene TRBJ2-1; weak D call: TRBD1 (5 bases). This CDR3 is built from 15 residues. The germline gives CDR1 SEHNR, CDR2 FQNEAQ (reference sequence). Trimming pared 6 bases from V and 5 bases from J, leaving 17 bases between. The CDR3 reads CASRPSRTRDNEQFF. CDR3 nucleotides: TGTGCCAGCAGACCGTCGAGGACACGGGACAATGAGCAGTTCTTC. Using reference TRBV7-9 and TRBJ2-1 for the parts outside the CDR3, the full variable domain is DTGVSQNPRHKITKRGQNVTFRCDPISEHNRLYWYRQTLGQGPEFLTYFQNEAQLEKSRLLSDRFSAERPKGSFSTLEIQRTEQGDSAMYLCASRPSRTRDNEQFFGPGTRLTVL.

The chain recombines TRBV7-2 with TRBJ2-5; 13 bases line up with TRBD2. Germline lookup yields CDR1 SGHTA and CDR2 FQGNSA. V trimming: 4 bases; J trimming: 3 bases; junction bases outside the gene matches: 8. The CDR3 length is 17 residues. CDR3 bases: TGTGCCAGCAGCTCCTGGACTAGCGGGAGATCGGAAGAGACCCAGTACTTC. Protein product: CASSSWTSGRSEETQYF.

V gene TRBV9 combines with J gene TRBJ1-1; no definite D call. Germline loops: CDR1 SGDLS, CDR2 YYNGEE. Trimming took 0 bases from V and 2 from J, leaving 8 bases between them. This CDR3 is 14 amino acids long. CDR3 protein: CASSVEPLNTEAFF. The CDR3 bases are TGTGCCAGCAGCGTAGAGCCTCTTAACACTGAAGCTTTCTTT. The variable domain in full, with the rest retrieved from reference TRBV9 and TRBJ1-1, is DSGVTQTPKHLITATGQRVTLRCSPRSGDLSVYWYQQSLDQGLQFLIQYYNGEERAKGNILERFSAQQFPDLHSELNLSSLELGDSALYFCASSVEPLNTEAFFGQGTRLTVV.

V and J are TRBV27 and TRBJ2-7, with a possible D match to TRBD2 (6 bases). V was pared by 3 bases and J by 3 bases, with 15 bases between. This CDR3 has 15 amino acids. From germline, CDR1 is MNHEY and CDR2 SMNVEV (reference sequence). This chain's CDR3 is CASSLGSGLGYEQYF. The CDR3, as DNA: TGTGCCAGCAGTTTGGGGTCGGGACTCGGCTACGAGCAGTACTTC.

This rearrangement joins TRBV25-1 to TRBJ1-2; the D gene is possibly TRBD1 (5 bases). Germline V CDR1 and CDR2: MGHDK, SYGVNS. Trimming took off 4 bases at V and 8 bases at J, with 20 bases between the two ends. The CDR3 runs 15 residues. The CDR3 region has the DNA TGTGCCAGCAGTGGACGCGGGGCGCAAGTGAGGGGCTACACCTTC. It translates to CASSGRGAQVRGYTF.

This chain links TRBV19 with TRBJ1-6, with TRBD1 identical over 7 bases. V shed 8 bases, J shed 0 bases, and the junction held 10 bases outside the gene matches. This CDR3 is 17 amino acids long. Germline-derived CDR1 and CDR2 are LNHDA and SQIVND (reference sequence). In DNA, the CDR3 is TGTGCCAGTGGGACTCGACAGGGAAGCTCCTATAATTCACCCCTCCACTTT. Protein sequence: CASGTRQGSSYNSPLHF.

CDR3 DNA: TGTGCCAGCAGAGACAGGGCCTACGAGCAGTACTTC. This translates into CASRDRAYEQYF. The chain couples TRBV7-9 to TRBJ2-7; 7 bases agree with TRBD1. The V gene's germline CDR1 is SEHNR and CDR2 FQNEAQ (reference sequence). Trimming took 6 bases from V and 2 from J; bases not matched to a gene: 1. CDR3 length equals 12 residues.

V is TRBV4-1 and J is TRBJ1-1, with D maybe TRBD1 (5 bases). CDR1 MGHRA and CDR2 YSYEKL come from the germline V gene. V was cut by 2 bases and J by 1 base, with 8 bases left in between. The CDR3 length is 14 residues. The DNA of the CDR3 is TGCGCCAGCAGCCAACTTGACAGGAACACTGAAGCTTTCTTT. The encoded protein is CASSQLDRNTEAFF.

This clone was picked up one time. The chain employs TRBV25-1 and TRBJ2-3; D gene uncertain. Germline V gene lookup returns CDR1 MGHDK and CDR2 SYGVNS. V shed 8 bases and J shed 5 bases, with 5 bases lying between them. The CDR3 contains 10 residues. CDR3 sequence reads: CASRRDTQYF. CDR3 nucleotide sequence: TGTGCCAGCCGGAGAGATACGCAGTATTTT.

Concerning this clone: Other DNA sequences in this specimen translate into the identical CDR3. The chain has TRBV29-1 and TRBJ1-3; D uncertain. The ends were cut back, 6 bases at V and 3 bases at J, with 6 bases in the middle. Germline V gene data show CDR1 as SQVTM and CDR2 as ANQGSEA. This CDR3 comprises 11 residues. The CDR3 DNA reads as TGCAGCGTCTCCAGTGGAAACACCATATATTTT. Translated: CSVSSGNTIYF.

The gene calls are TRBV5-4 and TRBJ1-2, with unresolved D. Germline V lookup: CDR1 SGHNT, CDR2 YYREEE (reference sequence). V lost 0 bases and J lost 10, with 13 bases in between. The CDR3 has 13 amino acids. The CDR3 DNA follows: TGTGCCAGCAGCTTGGAGCCGACTATATTCTACACCTTC. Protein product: CASSLEPTIFYTF.

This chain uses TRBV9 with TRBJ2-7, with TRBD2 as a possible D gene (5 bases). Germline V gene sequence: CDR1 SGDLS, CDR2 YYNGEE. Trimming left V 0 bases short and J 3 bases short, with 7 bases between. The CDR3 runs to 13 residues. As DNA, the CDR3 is TGTGCCAGCAGCGTAGGGGGAGTCTACGAGCAGTACTTC. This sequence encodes CASSVGGVYEQYF.

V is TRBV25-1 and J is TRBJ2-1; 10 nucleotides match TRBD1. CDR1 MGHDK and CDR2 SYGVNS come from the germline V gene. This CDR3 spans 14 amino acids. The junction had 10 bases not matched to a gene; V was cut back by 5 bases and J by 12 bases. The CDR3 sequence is CASSSMGQGIRQFF. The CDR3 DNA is TGTGCCAGCAGTTCCATGGGACAGGGGATTAGGCAGTTCTTC.

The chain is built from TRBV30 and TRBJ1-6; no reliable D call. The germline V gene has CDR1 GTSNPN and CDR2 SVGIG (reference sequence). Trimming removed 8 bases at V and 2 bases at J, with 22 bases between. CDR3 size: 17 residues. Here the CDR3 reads CAAPDGVPGTYNSPLHF. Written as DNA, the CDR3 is TGTGCCGCACCCGACGGGGTCCCGGGAACCTATAATTCACCCCTCCACTTT.

The CDR3 region has the DNA TGTGCCAGCAGCGCCCCCGCGAAGATACTCTCCTACAATGAGCAGTTCTTC. Its protein is CASSAPAKILSYNEQFF. The rearrangement uses TRBV9 and TRBJ2-1; D unresolved. Trimming took off 3 bases at V and 0 bases at J, with 16 bases between the two ends. Germline values: CDR1 SGDLS, CDR2 YYNGEE. The CDR3 consists of 17 residues. The full variable domain, completed using reference TRBV9 and TRBJ2-1, is DSGVTQTPKHLITATGQRVTLRCSPRSGDLSVYWYQQSLDQGLQFLIQYYNGEERAKGNILERFSAQQFPDLHSELNLSSLELGDSALYFCASSAPAKILSYNEQFFGPGTRLTVL.

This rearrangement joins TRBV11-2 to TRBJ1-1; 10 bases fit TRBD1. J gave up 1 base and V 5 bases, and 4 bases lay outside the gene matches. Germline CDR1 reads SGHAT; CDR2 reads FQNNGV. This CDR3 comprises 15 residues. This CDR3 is CASSRDRGENTEAFF. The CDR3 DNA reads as TGTGCCAGCAGCCGGGACAGGGGCGAGAACACTGAAGCTTTCTTT.